The rows below give T cell receptor beta chains drawn from one sample of a study of T cells in Graves' hyperthyroidism and ophthalmopathy. TCRdb itself ran the multiplex PCR reads through MiXCR, one entry per CDR3 protein. The data hold about 180,000 distinct CDR3 sequences, with about 18% observed a single time. Specimen: blood. All receptors derive from a woman aged 45-59 years with Graves' hyperthyroidism. CDR3s include the opening cysteine and the closing phenylalanine or tryptophan. D genes are given only for firm matches. Size is omitted from some rows. Given values are once, few, many or a class for expanded clones.

j_call d_call v_call clone_size cdr3_aa cdr3_nt
TRBJ1-1 NA TRBV18 many CASSPFQGLGTEAFF TGTGCCAGCTCACCATTTCAGGGGCTGGGGACTGAAGCTTTCTTT
TRBJ2-7 TRBD1 TRBV10-3 NA CAIRQGDYEQYF TGTGCCATCAGACAGGGGGACTACGAGCAGTACTTC
TRBJ2-5 TRBD1 TRBV6-1 many CASSRDRGLPETQYF TGTGCCAGCAGTAGGGACAGGGGGCTCCCAGAGACCCAGTACTTC
TRBJ2-1 TRBD1 TRBV4-3 many CASSQASQGGQSDEQFF TGCGCCAGCAGCCAAGCGTCACAGGGGGGCCAAAGTGATGAGCAGTTCTTC
TRBJ1-4 TRBD1 TRBV29-1 many CSVSRDRGLNEKLFF TGCAGCGTGTCCCGGGACAGGGGATTAAATGAAAAACTGTTTTTT
TRBJ2-3 TRBD1 TRBV4-1 NA CASSQEWGPGQGALDTQYF TGCGCCAGCAGCCAAGAATGGGGGCCGGGACAGGGAGCGTTGGATACGCAGTATTTT
TRBJ2-1 NA TRBV15 few CATSTGSPHEQFF TGTGCCACCAGCACAGGCTCCCCCCATGAGCAGTTCTTC
TRBJ2-2 TRBD2 TRBV7-6 many CASSPQSGGFTGELFF TGTGCCAGCAGCCCCCAAAGCGGGGGTTTCACCGGGGAGCTGTTTTTT
TRBJ2-6 TRBD1 TRBV19 NA CASSITGQGTGANVLAF TGTGCCAGTAGTATCACCGGACAGGGAACAGGGGCCAACGTCCTGGCTTTC
TRBJ1-2 TRBD1 TRBV11-1 NA CASSPTGGRGYTF TGTGCCAGCAGCCCCACAGGGGGCCGTGGCTACACCTTC
TRBJ2-1 NA TRBV28 once CASSPAGTPRPNEQFF TGTGCCAGCAGTCCGGCCGGGACCCCAAGGCCCAATGAGCAGTTCTTC
TRBJ2-1 TRBD2 TRBV7-8 few CASSFGMTSGGPYNEQFF TGTGCCAGCAGCTTCGGAATGACTAGCGGGGGTCCCTACAATGAGCAGTTCTTC
TRBJ2-2 TRBD2 TRBV9 NA CASSGGGEDTGELFF TGTGCCAGCAGCGGGGGGGGTGAGGACACCGGGGAGCTGTTTTTT
TRBJ2-4 TRBD1 TRBV6-2/TRBV6-3 many CASSYGSGQGLNIQYF TGTGCCAGCAGTTACGGTTCGGGACAGGGTCTGAACATTCAGTACTTC
TRBJ1-4 NA TRBV18 many CASSTFLATNEKLFF TGTGCCAGCTCAACTTTTTTGGCAACTAATGAAAAACTGTTTTTT
TRBJ2-5 NA TRBV7-9 many CASSLGTVKETQYF TGTGCCAGCAGCCTCGGGACGGTCAAGGAGACCCAGTACTTC
TRBJ2-5 TRBD1 TRBV9 many CASSVEGQPRETQYF TGTGCCAGCAGCGTAGAGGGACAGCCTAGGGAGACCCAGTACTTC
TRBJ1-2 NA TRBV6-1 many CASSGTGNRGYTF TGTGCCAGCAGTGGTACAGGGAATCGGGGCTACACCTTC
TRBJ2-7 NA TRBV28 many CASSNSLTASYEQYF TGTGCCAGCAGCAACAGCTTAACAGCCTCCTACGAGCAGTACTTC
TRBJ1-2 NA TRBV5-1 many CASSLEGVDGYTF TGCGCCAGCAGCTTGGAGGGGGTTGATGGCTACACCTTC
TRBJ1-1 TRBD1 TRBV11-3 NA CASSPAGQGAKGAEAFF TGTGCCAGCAGCCCGGCGGGACAGGGGGCTAAGGGGGCTGAAGCTTTCTTT
TRBJ1-4 TRBD1 TRBV27 many CASSVGQGRGRTNEKLFF TGTGCCAGCAGTGTGGGACAGGGGCGAGGAAGAACTAATGAAAAACTGTTTTTT
TRBJ1-2 NA TRBV20-1 many CSARGGVNYGYTF TGCAGTGCGAGAGGCGGGGTTAACTATGGCTACACCTTC
TRBJ1-5 NA TRBV7-2 many CASSSTYSNQPQHF TGTGCCAGCAGCTCCACGTATAGCAATCAGCCCCAGCATTTT
TRBJ2-7 TRBD1 TRBV6-4 few CASSDGPTGDDCSYEQYF TGTGCCAGCAGTGACGGGCCCACAGGGGATGATTGCTCCTACGAGCAGTACTTC
TRBJ2-2 TRBD1 TRBV12-3/TRBV12-4 many CASRTGTANTGELFF TGTGCCAGCAGAACCGGGACAGCGAACACCGGGGAGCTGTTTTTT
TRBJ2-5 TRBD2 TRBV2 many CASRGPGSGGETQYF TGTGCCAGCAGGGGGCCGGGTAGCGGGGGAGAGACCCAGTACTTC
TRBJ1-6 NA TRBV9 few CASSVVDRGEQASPLHF TGTGCCAGCAGCGTAGTAGATCGCGGGGAGCAAGCTTCACCCCTCCACTTT
TRBJ1-2 TRBD1 TRBV7-8 many CASSLGTGDGYTF TGTGCCAGCAGCTTAGGGACAGGGGATGGCTACACCTTC
TRBJ2-3 NA TRBV20-1 NA CSARNPRTRTDTQYF TGCAGTGCTAGAAATCCCAGGACCCGCACAGATACGCAGTATTTT
TRBJ1-1 NA TRBV18 many CASSPGRENEAFF TGTGCCAGCTCACCGGGGAGGGAAAATGAAGCTTTCTTT
TRBJ1-4 NA TRBV10-1 many CASMDSAGEKLFF TGCGCCAGCATGGACAGTGCCGGGGAAAAACTGTTTTTT
TRBJ2-2 NA TRBV12-3/TRBV12-4 many CASVRMGGANTGELFF TGTGCCAGCGTAAGAATGGGGGGGGCAAACACCGGGGAGCTGTTTTTT
TRBJ2-7 TRBD1 TRBV12-3/TRBV12-4 many CASSFGDSTYEQYF TGTGCCAGCAGTTTCGGGGACAGCACCTACGAGCAGTACTTC
TRBJ1-5 TRBD1 TRBV12-3/TRBV12-4 many CASRSFPGQGSYQPQHF TGTGCCAGCAGATCATTCCCGGGACAGGGGTCCTATCAGCCCCAGCATTTT
TRBJ1-1 NA TRBV2 NA CASSVQMNTEAFF TGTGCCAGCAGTGTTCAAATGAACACTGAAGCTTTCTTT
TRBJ1-5 TRBD1 TRBV28 many CASRQTGGSQPQHF TGTGCCAGCAGACAGACAGGGGGCAGTCAGCCCCAGCATTTT
TRBJ2-1 NA TRBV27 NA CASSLIGGGGTNYNEQFF TGTGCCAGCAGTTTGATCGGGGGTGGGGGGACCAATTACAATGAGCAGTTCTTC
TRBJ1-2 NA TRBV5-1 many CATSDGSNYGYTF TGCGCCACCTCGGACGGTTCCAACTATGGCTACACCTTC
TRBJ2-2 NA TRBV12-3/TRBV12-4 many CASSFRGATGELFF TGTGCCAGCAGTTTCAGGGGGGCCACCGGGGAGCTGTTTTTT
TRBJ2-1 TRBD2 TRBV7-3 many CASSFQTSGGAFNEQFF TGTGCCAGCAGCTTCCAGACTAGCGGGGGGGCGTTCAATGAGCAGTTCTTC
TRBJ1-2 TRBD1 TRBV5-1 many CASSMDRGHYGYTF TGCGCCAGCAGCATGGACAGGGGTCACTATGGCTACACCTTC
TRBJ1-5 NA TRBV12-3/TRBV12-4 NA CASSFSADRIYSNQPQHF TGTGCCAGCAGTTTTTCTGCGGACAGAATTTATAGCAATCAGCCCCAGCATTTT
TRBJ2-7 TRBD1 TRBV14 many CASSQGTGVMVTYEQYF TGTGCCAGCAGCCAAGGGACAGGGGTTATGGTTACCTACGAGCAGTACTTC
TRBJ2-1 NA TRBV6-1 many CASSDAGSYNEQFF TGTGCCAGCAGTGACGCAGGGTCCTACAATGAGCAGTTCTTC
TRBJ1-5 NA TRBV19 many CASSIGLNSNQPQHF TGTGCCAGTAGTATCGGACTTAATAGCAATCAGCCCCAGCATTTT
TRBJ2-5 TRBD1 TRBV5-1 few CASSSFRQGKETQYF TGCGCCAGCAGCTCTTTCCGACAGGGAAAAGAGACCCAGTACTTC
TRBJ2-1 TRBD1 TRBV7-8 many CASSLANRQGLNEQFF TGTGCCAGCAGCTTAGCGAACCGACAGGGTCTCAATGAGCAGTTCTTC
TRBJ1-2 NA TRBV7-2 many CASSLDQGFYGYTF TGTGCCAGCAGCTTAGATCAGGGATTCTATGGCTACACCTTC